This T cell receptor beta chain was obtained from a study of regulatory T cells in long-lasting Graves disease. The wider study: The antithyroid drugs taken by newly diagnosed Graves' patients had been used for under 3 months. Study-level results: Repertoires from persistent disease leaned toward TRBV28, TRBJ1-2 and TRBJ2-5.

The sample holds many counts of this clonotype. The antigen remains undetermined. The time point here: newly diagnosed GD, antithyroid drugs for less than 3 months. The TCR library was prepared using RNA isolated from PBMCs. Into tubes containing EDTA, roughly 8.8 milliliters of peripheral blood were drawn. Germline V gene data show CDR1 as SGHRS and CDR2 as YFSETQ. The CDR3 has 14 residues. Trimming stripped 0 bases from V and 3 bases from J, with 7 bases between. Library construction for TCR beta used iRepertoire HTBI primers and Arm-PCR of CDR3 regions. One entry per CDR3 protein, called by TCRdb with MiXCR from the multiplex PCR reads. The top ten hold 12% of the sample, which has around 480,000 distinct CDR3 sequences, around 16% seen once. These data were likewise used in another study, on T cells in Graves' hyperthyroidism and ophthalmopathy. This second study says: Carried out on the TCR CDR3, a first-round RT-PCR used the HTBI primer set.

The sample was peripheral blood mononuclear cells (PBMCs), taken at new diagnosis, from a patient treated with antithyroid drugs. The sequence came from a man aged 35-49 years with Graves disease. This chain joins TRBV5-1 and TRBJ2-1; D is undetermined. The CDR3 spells CASSLASDYNEQFF. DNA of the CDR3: TGCGCCAGCAGCTTGGCGTCTGACTACAATGAGCAGTTCTTC.